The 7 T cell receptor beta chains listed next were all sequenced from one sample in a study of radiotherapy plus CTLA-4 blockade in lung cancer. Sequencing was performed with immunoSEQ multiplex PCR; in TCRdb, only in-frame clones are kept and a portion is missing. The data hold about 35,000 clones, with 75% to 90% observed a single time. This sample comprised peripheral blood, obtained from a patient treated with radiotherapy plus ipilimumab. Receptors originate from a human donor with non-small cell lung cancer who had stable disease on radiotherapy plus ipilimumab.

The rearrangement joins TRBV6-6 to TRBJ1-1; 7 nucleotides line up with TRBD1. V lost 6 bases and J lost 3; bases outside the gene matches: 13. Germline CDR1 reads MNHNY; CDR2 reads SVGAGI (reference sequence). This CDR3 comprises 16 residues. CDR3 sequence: CASSPGQAIVDTEAFF. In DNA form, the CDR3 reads TGTGCCAGCAGCCCTGGACAGGCCATTGTGGACACTGAAGCTTTCTTT.

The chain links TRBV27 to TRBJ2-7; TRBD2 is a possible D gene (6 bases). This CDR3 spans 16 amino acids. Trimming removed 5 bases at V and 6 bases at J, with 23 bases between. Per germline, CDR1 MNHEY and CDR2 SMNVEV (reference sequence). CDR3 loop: CASSPSLGGIQFEQYF. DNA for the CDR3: TGTGCCAGCAGTCCCAGTTTAGGCGGGATCCAGTTCGAGCAGTACTTC.

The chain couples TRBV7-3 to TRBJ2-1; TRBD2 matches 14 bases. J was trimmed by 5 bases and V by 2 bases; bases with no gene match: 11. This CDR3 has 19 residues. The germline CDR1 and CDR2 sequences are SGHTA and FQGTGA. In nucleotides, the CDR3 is TGTGCCAGCAGCTTACAGGGGGTTGGACTAGCGGGAGGCGACAATGAGCAGTTCTTC. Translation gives CASSLQGVGLAGGDNEQFF.

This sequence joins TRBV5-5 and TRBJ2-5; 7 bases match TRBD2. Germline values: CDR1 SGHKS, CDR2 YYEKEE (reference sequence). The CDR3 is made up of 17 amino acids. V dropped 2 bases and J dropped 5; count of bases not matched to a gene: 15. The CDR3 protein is CASSLESFIAGWETQYF. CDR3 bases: TGTGCCAGCAGCTTAGAATCGTTTATAGCGGGCTGGGAGACCCAGTACTTC.

The DNA for the CDR3 is TGTGCCAGCAGTAAATTGGGCCTGTACAATGAGCAGTTCTTC. Its translation is CASSKLGLYNEQFF. The chain uses TRBV6-5 and TRBJ2-1; D call uncertain. The CDR3 length is 14 residues. Trimming took 5 bases from V and 4 from J, leaving 12 bases between them. The germline V gene has CDR1 MNHEY and CDR2 SVGAGI.

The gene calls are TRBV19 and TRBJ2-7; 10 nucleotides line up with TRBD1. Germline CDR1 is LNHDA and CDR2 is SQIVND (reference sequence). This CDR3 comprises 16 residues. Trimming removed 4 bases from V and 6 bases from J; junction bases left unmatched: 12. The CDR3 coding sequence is TGTGCCAGTAGTAGGGGAGCGGGACAGGGGATGGGCGAGCAGTACTTC. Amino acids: CASSRGAGQGMGEQYF.

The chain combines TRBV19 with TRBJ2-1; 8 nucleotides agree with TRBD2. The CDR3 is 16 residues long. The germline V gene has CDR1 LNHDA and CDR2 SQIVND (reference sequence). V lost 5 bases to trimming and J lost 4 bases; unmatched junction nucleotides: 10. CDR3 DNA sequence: TGTGCCAGTAGTCCGGATCCGGGACTAGGATACAATGAGCAGTTCTTC. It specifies CASSPDPGLGYNEQFF.